A selection of T cell receptor beta chains follows, all from one sample in a study of blood T cells in healthy people across ages. From the 5' RACE reads, TCRdb called clonotypes with MiXCR, one entry per CDR3 protein. The repertoire includes about 730,000 distinct CDR3 sequences, roughly 41% of them detected once, and roughly 19% sits in the top ten. The material sequenced was blood. These TCRs come from a woman aged 60-70 years in good health. The CDR3 runs from the conserved cysteine through the conserved F or W. The D gene is left open where the match is weak. Size values are once, few and many counts, or a class for expanded clones, and some rows have none.

D gene: NA
V gene: TRBV7-3
clone size: NA
J gene: TRBJ2-1
CDR3 protein: CASSFQGHNEQFF
CDR3 DNA: TGTGCCAGCAGCTTCCAGGGACACAATGAGCAGTTCTTC

D gene: NA
V gene: TRBV10-3
clone size: few
J gene: TRBJ2-6
CDR3 protein: CAISESRGALISGANVLTF
CDR3 DNA: TGTGCCATCAGTGAGTCGAGGGGGGCCCTGATCTCTGGGGCCAACGTCCTGACTTTC

D gene: TRBD1
V gene: TRBV4-3
clone size: many
J gene: TRBJ2-7
CDR3 protein: CASSQDGATGSEQYF
CDR3 DNA: TGCGCCAGCAGCCAAGATGGGGCGACAGGGTCCGAGCAGTACTTC

D gene: NA
V gene: TRBV5-1
clone size: NA
J gene: TRBJ1-2
CDR3 protein: CASSSENNYGYTF
CDR3 DNA: TGCGCCAGCAGCTCTGAAAATAACTATGGCTACACCTTC

D gene: TRBD1
V gene: TRBV7-2
clone size: NA
J gene: TRBJ2-7
CDR3 protein: CASQPGQGAPASYEQYF
CDR3 DNA: TGTGCCAGTCAACCGGGACAGGGGGCCCCTGCTTCCTACGAGCAGTACTTC

D gene: NA
V gene: TRBV7-6
clone size: NA
J gene: TRBJ1-2
CDR3 protein: CASSSGDEGYTF
CDR3 DNA: TGTGCCAGCAGCTCCGGGGATGAGGGCTACACCTTC

D gene: NA
V gene: TRBV6-1
clone size: NA
J gene: TRBJ1-1
CDR3 protein: CASIYRLMSTEAFF
CDR3 DNA: TGTGCCAGCATATATAGACTCATGAGCACTGAAGCTTTCTTT

D gene: TRBD2
V gene: TRBV12-3/TRBV12-4
clone size: few
J gene: TRBJ2-5
CDR3 protein: CASSPPASGGQQETQYF
CDR3 DNA: TGTGCCAGCAGCCCCCCGGCTAGCGGGGGTCAGCAAGAGACCCAGTACTTC

D gene: TRBD2
V gene: TRBV3-1
clone size: few
J gene: TRBJ2-3
CDR3 protein: CASSPGLARDTQYF
CDR3 DNA: TGTGCCAGCAGCCCCGGACTAGCTAGAGATACGCAGTATTTT

D gene: NA
V gene: TRBV4-2
clone size: many
J gene: TRBJ1-5
CDR3 protein: CASRPGTLRDQPQHF
CDR3 DNA: TGTGCCAGCAGGCCTGGGACATTGAGGGATCAGCCCCAGCATTTT

D gene: NA
V gene: TRBV20-1
clone size: few
J gene: TRBJ2-7
CDR3 protein: CSARVQGASYEQYF
CDR3 DNA: TGCAGTGCTAGAGTGCAGGGCGCCTCCTACGAGCAGTACTTC

D gene: TRBD1
V gene: TRBV10-3
clone size: NA
J gene: TRBJ1-3
CDR3 protein: CAISENRGGNTIYF
CDR3 DNA: TGTGCCATCAGTGAGAACAGGGGTGGAAACACCATATATTTT

D gene: NA
V gene: TRBV28
clone size: once
J gene: TRBJ2-3
CDR3 protein: CASRPVDATDTQYF
CDR3 DNA: TGTGCCAGCAGACCGGTCGACGCCACAGATACGCAGTATTTT

D gene: TRBD2
V gene: TRBV7-2
clone size: NA
J gene: TRBJ2-3
CDR3 protein: CASSLDPGTSGSPTDTQYF
CDR3 DNA: TGTGCCAGCAGCTTAGACCCGGGGACTAGCGGGAGCCCCACAGATACGCAGTATTTT

D gene: NA
V gene: TRBV12-3/TRBV12-4
clone size: once
J gene: TRBJ1-1
CDR3 protein: CASSSSGSGTEAFF
CDR3 DNA: TGTGCCAGCAGTTCCTCTGGGTCCGGGACTGAAGCTTTCTTT

D gene: NA
V gene: TRBV11-2
clone size: NA
J gene: TRBJ2-3
CDR3 protein: CASSEARGSTDTQYF
CDR3 DNA: TGTGCCAGCAGCGAGGCCAGGGGAAGCACAGATACGCAGTATTTT

D gene: NA
V gene: TRBV3-1
clone size: NA
J gene: TRBJ2-7
CDR3 protein: CACSQDRHSPQYF
CDR3 DNA: TGTGCCTGCAGCCAAGATAGACACAGCCCGCAGTACTTC

D gene: NA
V gene: TRBV3-1
clone size: few
J gene: TRBJ1-2
CDR3 protein: CASSHGAGTNYGYTF
CDR3 DNA: TGTGCCAGCAGCCACGGGGCAGGGACTAACTATGGCTACACCTTC

D gene: NA
V gene: TRBV20-1
clone size: few
J gene: TRBJ1-1
CDR3 protein: CSARDGLTEAFF
CDR3 DNA: TGCAGTGCTAGGGATGGCCTCACTGAAGCTTTCTTT

D gene: NA
V gene: TRBV14
clone size: few
J gene: TRBJ1-2
CDR3 protein: CASKGLNYGYTF
CDR3 DNA: TGTGCCAGCAAGGGGCTCAACTATGGCTACACCTTC

D gene: TRBD1
V gene: TRBV7-2
clone size: NA
J gene: TRBJ2-4
CDR3 protein: CASSLGGQLIAKNIQYF
CDR3 DNA: TGTGCCAGCAGCTTAGGGGGACAGCTAATAGCCAAAAACATTCAGTACTTC

D gene: NA
V gene: TRBV7-2
clone size: NA
J gene: TRBJ1-1
CDR3 protein: CASSLAVGDTMNTEAFF
CDR3 DNA: TGTGCCAGCAGCTTAGCTGTTGGTGACACAATGAACACTGAAGCTTTCTTT

D gene: NA
V gene: TRBV7-9
clone size: NA
J gene: TRBJ2-7
CDR3 protein: CASSDRGAYEQYF
CDR3 DNA: TGTGCCAGCAGCGACCGGGGCGCCTACGAGCAGTACTTC

D gene: NA
V gene: TRBV14
clone size: NA
J gene: TRBJ2-4
CDR3 protein: CASSQDFQDIQYF
CDR3 DNA: TGTGCCAGCAGCCAAGATTTTCAAGACATTCAGTACTTC

D gene: NA
V gene: TRBV2
clone size: NA
J gene: TRBJ2-1
CDR3 protein: CATRPDAYEQFF
CDR3 DNA: TGTGCCACCCGACCGGACGCGTATGAGCAGTTCTTC

D gene: TRBD1
V gene: TRBV9
clone size: NA
J gene: TRBJ2-7
CDR3 protein: CASTPGQGVGEQYF
CDR3 DNA: TGTGCCAGCACCCCGGGACAGGGGGTTGGCGAGCAGTACTTC

D gene: NA
V gene: TRBV6-1
clone size: NA
J gene: TRBJ2-7
CDR3 protein: CASSSTQAYEQYF
CDR3 DNA: TGTGCCAGCAGTTCTACTCAGGCCTACGAGCAGTACTTC

D gene: NA
V gene: TRBV5-1
clone size: many
J gene: TRBJ2-1
CDR3 protein: CASSPDGTSYNEQFF
CDR3 DNA: TGCGCCAGCAGCCCTGACGGGACCAGCTACAATGAGCAGTTCTTC

D gene: NA
V gene: TRBV6-2/TRBV6-3
clone size: once
J gene: TRBJ2-2
CDR3 protein: CASGMTGANTGELFF
CDR3 DNA: TGTGCCAGCGGGATGACAGGAGCGAACACCGGGGAGCTGTTTTTT

D gene: NA
V gene: TRBV20-1
clone size: NA
J gene: TRBJ2-1
CDR3 protein: CSAREALDYNEQFF
CDR3 DNA: TGCAGTGCTAGGGAGGCATTGGACTACAATGAGCAGTTCTTC

D gene: NA
V gene: TRBV20-1
clone size: many
J gene: TRBJ2-5
CDR3 protein: CSARASTGTQQETQYF
CDR3 DNA: TGCAGTGCTAGGGCCAGTACCGGGACACAACAAGAGACCCAGTACTTC

D gene: TRBD2
V gene: TRBV2
clone size: NA
J gene: TRBJ2-3
CDR3 protein: CASSGERGGFTDTQYF
CDR3 DNA: TGTGCCAGCAGTGGTGAGCGGGGGGGGTTCACAGATACGCAGTATTTT

D gene: TRBD1
V gene: TRBV2
clone size: NA
J gene: TRBJ2-4
CDR3 protein: CASRTGAQNIQYF
CDR3 DNA: TGTGCCAGCAGGACAGGGGCTCAAAACATTCAGTACTTC

D gene: TRBD1
V gene: TRBV18
clone size: NA
J gene: TRBJ1-5
CDR3 protein: CASSPTPGQGGNQPQHF
CDR3 DNA: TGTGCCAGCTCACCCACCCCTGGACAGGGGGGCAATCAGCCCCAGCATTTT

D gene: NA
V gene: TRBV7-3
clone size: NA
J gene: TRBJ1-1
CDR3 protein: CASSSRPPGDGTEAFF
CDR3 DNA: TGTGCCAGCAGCTCTAGGCCCCCGGGAGACGGCACTGAAGCTTTCTTT

D gene: NA
V gene: TRBV7-8
clone size: NA
J gene: TRBJ2-2
CDR3 protein: CASTPVGGELFF
CDR3 DNA: TGTGCCAGCACCCCCGTGGGCGGGGAGCTGTTTTTT

D gene: NA
V gene: TRBV6-1
clone size: few
J gene: TRBJ1-2
CDR3 protein: CASRPTDSHPSGYGYTF
CDR3 DNA: TGTGCCAGCAGACCTACCGACAGCCACCCTTCGGGTTATGGCTACACCTTC

D gene: TRBD2
V gene: TRBV2
clone size: NA
J gene: TRBJ2-2
CDR3 protein: CASSVPAGAGELFF
CDR3 DNA: TGTGCCAGCAGTGTTCCAGCGGGAGCCGGGGAGCTGTTTTTT

D gene: TRBD1
V gene: TRBV24-1
clone size: NA
J gene: TRBJ2-1
CDR3 protein: CATSDSRTGGVNEQFF
CDR3 DNA: TGTGCCACCAGTGACTCGAGGACAGGGGGTGTGAATGAGCAGTTCTTC

D gene: NA
V gene: TRBV20-1
clone size: NA
J gene: TRBJ2-7
CDR3 protein: CSARASGSPPFEQYF
CDR3 DNA: TGCAGTGCTAGAGCCAGCGGGTCCCCCCCGTTCGAGCAGTACTTC

D gene: NA
V gene: TRBV20-1
clone size: few
J gene: TRBJ1-4
CDR3 protein: CSARPPTVTNEKLFF
CDR3 DNA: TGCAGTGCTAGGCCCCCCACCGTAACTAATGAAAAACTGTTTTTT

D gene: NA
V gene: TRBV20-1
clone size: many
J gene: TRBJ2-1
CDR3 protein: CSANLRYNEQFF
CDR3 DNA: TGCAGTGCTAACTTGCGGTACAATGAGCAGTTCTTC

D gene: TRBD1
V gene: TRBV6-5
clone size: few
J gene: TRBJ2-1
CDR3 protein: CASSQGTGIDEQFF
CDR3 DNA: TGTGCCAGCAGTCAGGGGACAGGGATCGATGAGCAGTTCTTC

D gene: NA
V gene: TRBV6-1
clone size: few
J gene: TRBJ2-7
CDR3 protein: CASSETWNFYEQYF
CDR3 DNA: TGTGCCAGCAGTGAGACATGGAACTTCTACGAGCAGTACTTC

D gene: NA
V gene: TRBV20-1
clone size: few
J gene: TRBJ1-2
CDR3 protein: CSASVSGIWGGYTF
CDR3 DNA: TGCAGTGCTAGTGTATCGGGAATTTGGGGTGGCTACACCTTC

D gene: NA
V gene: TRBV20-1
clone size: NA
J gene: TRBJ2-7
CDR3 protein: CSARFQGPEQYF
CDR3 DNA: TGCAGTGCTAGATTCCAGGGTCCCGAGCAGTACTTC

D gene: NA
V gene: TRBV6-2/TRBV6-3
clone size: NA
J gene: TRBJ1-6
CDR3 protein: CASSYVQTYNSPLHF
CDR3 DNA: TGTGCCAGCAGTTACGTCCAGACCTATAATTCACCCCTCCACTTT

D gene: NA
V gene: TRBV6-1
clone size: NA
J gene: TRBJ1-5
CDR3 protein: CASSEARVQPQHF
CDR3 DNA: TGTGCCAGCAGTGAAGCTCGGGTTCAGCCCCAGCATTTT

D gene: TRBD2
V gene: TRBV7-8
clone size: NA
J gene: TRBJ2-1
CDR3 protein: CASSLVGAGGNNEQFF
CDR3 DNA: TGTGCCAGCAGCTTAGTCGGTGCGGGAGGAAACAATGAGCAGTTCTTC

D gene: NA
V gene: TRBV30
clone size: NA
J gene: TRBJ2-7
CDR3 protein: CAWSRVSYEQYF
CDR3 DNA: TGTGCCTGGAGTCGTGTCAGCTACGAGCAGTACTTC

D gene: NA
V gene: TRBV27
clone size: NA
J gene: TRBJ1-2
CDR3 protein: CALRGEQDYGYTF
CDR3 DNA: TGTGCCCTAAGGGGGGAACAGGACTATGGCTACACCTTC

D gene: NA
V gene: TRBV7-3
clone size: NA
J gene: TRBJ2-3
CDR3 protein: CASSPGGVQGGDTQYF
CDR3 DNA: TGTGCCAGCAGCCCCGGAGGAGTCCAGGGAGGAGATACGCAGTATTTT

D gene: NA
V gene: TRBV28
clone size: NA
J gene: TRBJ1-6
CDR3 protein: CASGGHDSPLHF
CDR3 DNA: TGTGCCAGCGGGGGGCACGATTCACCCCTCCACTTT

D gene: TRBD1
V gene: TRBV5-6
clone size: NA
J gene: TRBJ1-1
CDR3 protein: CASSSGQGLEAFF
CDR3 DNA: TGTGCCAGCAGCTCGGGACAGGGACTTGAAGCTTTCTTT

D gene: TRBD1
V gene: TRBV5-1
clone size: NA
J gene: TRBJ2-2
CDR3 protein: CASSTWTGGWAGELFF
CDR3 DNA: TGCGCCAGCAGCACCTGGACAGGGGGCTGGGCCGGGGAGCTGTTTTTT